This TCR beta chain was retrieved from a study of post-analysis software for immune sequencing data. The overall study: Relapsing-remitting, secondary progressive and progressive-relapsing multiple sclerosis courses were included. Study-wide results and caveats: Strong same-batch co-clustering of samples appeared with F measure clustering. When compared against controls, multiple sclerosis patients showed significantly lower normalized Chao1 diversity.

As regards this clonotype: Antigen unknown.

Incorporated into the TCR beta cDNA libraries were unique molecular identifiers, which served to reduce PCR and sequencing biases. There were roughly 0.95 to 10 million T cells, and approximately 500,000 cDNA molecules came from them. TCRdb re-derived calls from the PCR reads in MiXCR, one entry per CDR3 protein. The table includes 700,000 to 800,000 distinct CDR3 sequences, 25% to 30% detected once. This receptor was identified in a girl aged 10 to 17 with multiple sclerosis. Material for sequencing was blood.

The CDR3 loop reads CSADGQAGLGTEAFF. In nucleotides, the CDR3 is TGCAGTGCTGACGGACAGGCTGGGCTTGGCACTGAAGCTTTCTTT. The J gene is TRBJ1-1, the V gene TRBV20-1, with TRBD1 matching 7 bases. The CDR3 loop spans 15 amino acids. CDR1 and CDR2 from the germline V gene are DFQATT and SNEGSKA (reference sequence). The ends lost 5 bases at V and 4 bases at J; junction bases unmatched: 13.